This TCR beta chain comes out of a study of blood T cells in healthy people across ages (dated by TCRdb to between 2014 and 2017). Some background on the complete study: In model experiments, template switching captured about one uniquely barcoded TCR beta cDNA molecule for every two T cells. The study measured age-related changes in TCR beta repertoire diversity using deep sequencing normalized with unique cDNA molecular identifiers. To avoid experimental bias, donors of different ages were randomly spread across the sequencing lanes. The study analyzed two additional independent replicas of 1 million unique cDNA reads from the same blood draw for two donors, one aged 18 to 29 and one aged 80 or older. The donors were divided into four age groups: young (average about 15 years), middle-aged (about 39), aged (roughly 60) and long-lived (about 79). Summary of the overall study and its limitations: Observed TCR beta diversity correlated strongly with the percentage of naive T cells measured by flow cytometry. Total diversity estimates from one million sequenced T cells were considered lower bounds and underestimates. The long-lived group showed more naive CD4+ T cells, fewer expanded clones and increased TCR diversity than the aged group, suggesting age selection. Because donor CMV infection status was unknown, age-related changes in expanded clonotypes were potentially confounded. Observed TCR beta diversity per million T cells fell roughly linearly with age, and a significant reduction was already apparent by age around 40. Because profiling used bulk unsorted PBMCs, naive and antigen-experienced compartments could not be compared conclusively.

The donors were some 36 Caucasian individuals from Russia, aged roughly 6 to 100 years, who were systemically healthy. Ten milliliters of peripheral blood were drawn from each donor into EDTA-treated Vacutainer tubes. Ficoll-Paque density-gradient centrifugation was used to isolate PBMCs, with at least 6 million per sample. Trizol reagent was used to extract total RNA from PBMCs, with at least 5 micrograms per sample. For every donor, flow cytometry on a PBMC aliquot measured the percentage of naive CD45RAhigh/CD27high T cells. The protocol used for the library was 5' RACE. The sequencing machine was an Illumina HiSeq 2500. The second PCR ran for about 7 to 11 cycles and used a J-beta primer mix along with a sample-barcoded 5' primer. A unique molecular identifier was introduced onto each TCR beta cDNA molecule by a template-switch 5' adaptor carrying 12 random nucleotides. Each sample yielded at least 2.5 million CDR3-containing paired-end reads. First-strand cDNA synthesis was performed from all RNA using the Mint cDNA synthesis kit, with priming by a TRBC-specific oligonucleotide. After uracil-DNA glycosylase treatment, a first 18-cycle PCR used universal primers M1SS and BC2_uni_R on all cDNA. In the source study's methods: For normalization, 1 million high-quality reads, each with a distinct molecular identifier, were randomly selected from each sample. Reads with shared molecular identifiers were discarded instead of being binned into consensus sequences. MiTCR, with a Q25 quality threshold and the strictest error-elimination algorithm, was used for CDR3 identification, clonotype clustering and error correction. A nonparametric unseen species model with Euler transformation was used to estimate lower-bound total TCR beta diversity. TCRdb reworked the public reads: Q25 trimming with fastp, MiXCR clone assembly, productive beta chains retained. Entries that share a CDR3 protein sequence are merged under the most common genes and DNA. These V and J calls derive from TCRdb rather than the authors' analysis. The sample table holds about 1,500,000 distinct CDR3 sequences, of which roughly 45% were seen once. The top ten hold roughly 7.7% of the sample.

The junction shows trimming of 1 base on V and 1 base on J, and the gene matches do not reach 4 bases of it. Taken from cysteine to phenylalanine, the CDR3 has 17 residues. The CDR3 DNA has 51 bases and is translated from base 1. Sequences SGHRS (CDR1) and YFSETQ (CDR2) are obtained from the germline V gene. A note on this clonotype: No antigen is known for it. No clone much larger than this one lies a single base away; base qualities are absent.

The sequencing input was blood. The rearrangement joined TRBV5-1 to TRBJ2-5, and 13 junctional nucleotides match TRBD2. This receptor was identified in a woman under 30 in good health. The CDR3 in this case is CASSLRGTSGAQETQYF. The nucleotides are TGCGCCAGCAGCTTGAGGGGGACTAGCGGGGCCCAAGAGACCCAGTACTTC.